This is a list of T cell receptor beta chains from one sample in a study of blood T cell repertoires in COVID-19. Sequencing used immunoSEQ multiplex PCR; TCRdb keeps in-frame clones, though not all of them. The sample yields about 250,000 clones, roughly 90% seen once. The sample was PBMCs or T cells enriched from blood (not recorded which). These receptors came from a man aged 35-49 years who had recovered from COVID-19. The CDR3 runs from the conserved cysteine through the conserved F or W. The D gene is left open where the match is weak. Expanded clones get a size class; other rows say once, few or many, or leave the size out.

J gene	D gene	clone size	V gene	CDR3 DNA	CDR3 protein
TRBJ2-7	.	once	TRBV3-1/TRBV3-2	TGTGCCAGCAGCCCTACCTTGAGCTCCTACGAGCAGTACTTC	CASSPTLSSYEQYF
TRBJ1-2	.	.	TRBV18	TGTGCCAGCTCACCGAAGACATGGGAGGATGGCTACACCTTC	CASSPKTWEDGYTF
TRBJ2-7	.	once	TRBV27	TGTGCCAGCAGTTTACCCTCCGACGAGCAGTACTTC	CASSLPSDEQYF
TRBJ2-3	.	.	TRBV7-2	TGTGCCAGCAGCTCCCCCCGGAAGGGCCTAGCAGGCTCAGATACGCAGTATTTT	CASSSPRKGLAGSDTQYF
TRBJ1-4	TRBD1	.	TRBV30	TGTGCCTGGAGTGTACAGGGGGCTAATGAAAAACTGTTTTTT	CAWSVQGANEKLFF
TRBJ1-2	.	.	TRBV5-6	TGTGCCAGCAGCTTGGTTGTGACAGCGAACTATGGCTACACCTTC	CASSLVVTANYGYTF
TRBJ2-4	TRBD1	.	TRBV29-1	TGCAGCGTGGACGGACAGGGGAACATTCAGTACTTC	CSVDGQGNIQYF
TRBJ1-5	TRBD1	.	TRBV19	TGTGCCAGTAGTTGGCGGGACAGTAACAATCAGCCCCAGCATTTT	CASSWRDSNNQPQHF
TRBJ2-1	.	.	TRBV28	TGTGCCAGCCTCGGGATGGGACACCGATACTCCTACAATGAGCAGTTCTTC	CASLGMGHRYSYNEQFF
TRBJ2-5	TRBD2	once	TRBV19	TGTGCCAGTAGTAGAGGGACTAGCGGGGGGAAAGAGACCCAGTACTTC	CASSRGTSGGKETQYF